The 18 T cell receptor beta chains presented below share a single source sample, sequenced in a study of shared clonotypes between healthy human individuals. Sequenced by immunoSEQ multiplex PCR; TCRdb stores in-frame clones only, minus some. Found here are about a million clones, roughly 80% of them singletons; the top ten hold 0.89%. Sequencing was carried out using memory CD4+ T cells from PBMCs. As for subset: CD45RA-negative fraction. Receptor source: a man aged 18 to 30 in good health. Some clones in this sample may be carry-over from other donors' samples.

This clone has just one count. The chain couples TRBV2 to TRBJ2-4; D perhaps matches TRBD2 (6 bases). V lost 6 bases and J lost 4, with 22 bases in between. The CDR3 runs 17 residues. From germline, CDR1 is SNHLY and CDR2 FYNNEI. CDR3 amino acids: CASSQSGAGPLKNIQYF. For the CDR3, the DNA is TGTGCCAGCAGCCAATCCGGGGCGGGACCACTAAAAAACATTCAGTACTTC.

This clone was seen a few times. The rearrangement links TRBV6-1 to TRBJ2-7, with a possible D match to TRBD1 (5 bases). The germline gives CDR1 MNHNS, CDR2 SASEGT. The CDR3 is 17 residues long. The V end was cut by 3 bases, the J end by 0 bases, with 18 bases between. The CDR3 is CASSDPRGQKSSYEQYF. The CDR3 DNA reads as TGTGCCAGCAGTGATCCTCGAGGACAAAAGAGCTCCTACGAGCAGTACTTC.

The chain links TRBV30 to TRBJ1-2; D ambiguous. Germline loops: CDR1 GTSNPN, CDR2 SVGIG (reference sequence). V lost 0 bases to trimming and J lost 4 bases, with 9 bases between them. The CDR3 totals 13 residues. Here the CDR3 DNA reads TGTGCCTGGAGTGTCCAATCAGGCTATGGCTACACCTTC. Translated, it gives CAWSVQSGYGYTF.

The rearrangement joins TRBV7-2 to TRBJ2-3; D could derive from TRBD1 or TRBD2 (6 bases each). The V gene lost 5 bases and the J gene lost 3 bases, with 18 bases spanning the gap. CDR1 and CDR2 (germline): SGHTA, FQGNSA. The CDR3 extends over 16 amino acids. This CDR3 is CASSPPGVRGTDTQYF. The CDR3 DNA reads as TGTGCCAGCAGCCCTCCGGGGGTTAGGGGGACAGATACGCAGTATTTT.

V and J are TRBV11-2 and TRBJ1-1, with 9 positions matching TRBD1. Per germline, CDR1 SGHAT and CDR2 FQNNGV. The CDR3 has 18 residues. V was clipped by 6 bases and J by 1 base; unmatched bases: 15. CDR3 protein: CASSSDRGSLFQNTEAFF. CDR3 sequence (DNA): TGTGCCAGCAGTTCGGACAGGGGATCCCTTTTTCAGAACACTGAAGCTTTCTTT. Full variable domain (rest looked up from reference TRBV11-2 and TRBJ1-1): EAGVAQSPRYKIIEKRQSVAFWCNPISGHATLYWYQQILGQGPKLLIQFQNNGVVDDSQLPKDRFSAERLKGVDSTLKIQPAKLEDSAVYLCASSSDRGSLFQNTEAFFGQGTRLTVV.

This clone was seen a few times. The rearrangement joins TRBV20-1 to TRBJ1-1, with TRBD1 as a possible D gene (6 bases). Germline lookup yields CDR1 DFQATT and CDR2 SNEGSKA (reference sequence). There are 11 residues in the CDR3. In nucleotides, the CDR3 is TGCAGGGGGGAGGGGGACACTGAAGCTTTCTTT. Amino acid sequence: CRGEGDTEAFF.

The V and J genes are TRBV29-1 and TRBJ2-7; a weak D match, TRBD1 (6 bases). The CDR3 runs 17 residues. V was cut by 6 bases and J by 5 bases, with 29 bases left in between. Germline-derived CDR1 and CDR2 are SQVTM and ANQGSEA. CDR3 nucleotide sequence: TGCAGCGTGGGGAGTGGCAGGGGAATGGGGATCGCCCACGAGCAGTACTTC. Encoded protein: CSVGSGRGMGIAHEQYF.

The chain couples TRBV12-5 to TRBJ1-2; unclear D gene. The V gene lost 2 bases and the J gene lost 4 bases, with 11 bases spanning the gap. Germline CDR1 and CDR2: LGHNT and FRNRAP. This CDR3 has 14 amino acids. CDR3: CASGLYGRFYGYTF. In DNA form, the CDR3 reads TGTGCTAGTGGTTTGTACGGCAGATTCTATGGCTACACCTTC.

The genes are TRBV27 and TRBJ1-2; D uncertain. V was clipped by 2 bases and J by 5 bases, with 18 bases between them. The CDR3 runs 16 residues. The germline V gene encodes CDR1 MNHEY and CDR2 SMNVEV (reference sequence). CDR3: CASSLTPFGVEYGYTF. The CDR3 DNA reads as TGTGCCAGCAGTTTAACCCCCTTCGGGGTCGAATATGGCTACACCTTC.

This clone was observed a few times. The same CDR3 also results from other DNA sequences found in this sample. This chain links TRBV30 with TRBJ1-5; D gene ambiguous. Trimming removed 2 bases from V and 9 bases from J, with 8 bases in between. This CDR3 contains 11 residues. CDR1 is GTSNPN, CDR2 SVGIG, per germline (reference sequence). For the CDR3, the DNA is TGTGCCTGGAGTCTCAGAGGGCCCCAGCATTTT. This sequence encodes CAWSLRGPQHF.

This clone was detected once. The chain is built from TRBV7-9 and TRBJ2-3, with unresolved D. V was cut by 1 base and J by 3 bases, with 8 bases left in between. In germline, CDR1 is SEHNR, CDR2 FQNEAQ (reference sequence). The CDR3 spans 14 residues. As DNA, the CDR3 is TGTGCCAGCAGCTTAGAAAGGTTAACAGATACGCAGTATTTT. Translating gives CASSLERLTDTQYF.

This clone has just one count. CDR3 nucleotides: TGCGCCAGCAGCCCCGGGAAGTACTACAATGAGCAGTTCTTC. As protein: CASSPGKYYNEQFF. This rearrangement joins TRBV5-1 to TRBJ2-1; possibly TRBD2 for D (5 bases). The CDR3 loop spans 14 amino acids. V gave up 4 bases and J gave up 3 bases, with 11 bases separating them. CDR1 and CDR2 from the germline V gene are SGHRS and YFSETQ.

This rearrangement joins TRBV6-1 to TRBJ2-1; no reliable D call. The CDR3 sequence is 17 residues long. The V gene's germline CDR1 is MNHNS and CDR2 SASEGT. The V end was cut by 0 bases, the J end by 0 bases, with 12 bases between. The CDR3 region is CASSEAIQPISYNEQFF. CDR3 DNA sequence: TGTGCCAGCAGTGAAGCGATCCAGCCTATCTCCTACAATGAGCAGTTCTTC.

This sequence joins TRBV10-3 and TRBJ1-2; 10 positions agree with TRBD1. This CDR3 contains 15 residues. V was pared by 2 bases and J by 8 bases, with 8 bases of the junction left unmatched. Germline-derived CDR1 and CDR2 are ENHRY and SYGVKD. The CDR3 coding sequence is TGTGCCATCAGTGAGAGGGACAGGGGACCTGGAGGCTACACCTTC. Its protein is CAISERDRGPGGYTF.

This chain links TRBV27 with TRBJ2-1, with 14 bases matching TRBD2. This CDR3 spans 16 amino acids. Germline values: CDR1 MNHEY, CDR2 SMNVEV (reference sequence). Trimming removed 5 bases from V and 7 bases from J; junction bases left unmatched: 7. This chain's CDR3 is CASSRRLAGGRNEQFF. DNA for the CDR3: TGTGCCAGCAGTCGTAGACTAGCGGGAGGGAGGAATGAGCAGTTCTTC.

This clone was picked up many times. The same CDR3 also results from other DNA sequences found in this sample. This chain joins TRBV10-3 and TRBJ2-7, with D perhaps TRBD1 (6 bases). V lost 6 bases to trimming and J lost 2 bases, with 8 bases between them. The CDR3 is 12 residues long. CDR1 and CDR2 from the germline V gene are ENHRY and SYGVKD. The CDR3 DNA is TGTGCCATCAGGGACAGTCCCTACGAGCAGTACTTC. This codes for CAIRDSPYEQYF.

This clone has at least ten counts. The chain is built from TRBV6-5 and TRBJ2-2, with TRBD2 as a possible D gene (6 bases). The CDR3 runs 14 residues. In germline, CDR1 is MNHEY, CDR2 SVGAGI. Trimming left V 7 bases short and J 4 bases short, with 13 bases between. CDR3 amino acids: CASTLTSSTGELFF. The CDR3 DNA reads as TGTGCCAGCACCTTAACTAGCAGCACCGGGGAGCTGTTTTTT.

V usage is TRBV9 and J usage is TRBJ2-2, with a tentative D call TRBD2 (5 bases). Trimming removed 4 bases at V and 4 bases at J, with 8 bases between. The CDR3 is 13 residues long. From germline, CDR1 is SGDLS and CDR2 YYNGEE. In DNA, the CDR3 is TGTGCCAGCAGCTCCGGGGTCACCGGGGAGCTGTTTTTT. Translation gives CASSSGVTGELFF.